This T cell receptor beta chain derives from a study of shared clonotypes between healthy human individuals. Sequencing used immunoSEQ multiplex PCR; TCRdb keeps in-frame clones, though not all of them. The sample yields millions of clones, approximately 90% seen once. The CDR3 spans 15 residues. Germline CDR1 SGHVS, CDR2 FNYEAQ. The V end lost 5 bases, the J end lost 5 bases, and 19 bases lay between the germline ends. The sample consisted of naive CD4+ T cells sorted from blood. As to subset: CD45RA+ positively selected. The chain links TRBV7-6 to TRBJ2-7, with D possibly being TRBD1 or TRBD2 (5 bases each). The receptor comes from a young man in good health. The CDR3: CASSDGVRDLDEQYF. CDR3 DNA: TGTGCCAGCAGCGACGGGGTCAGGGACCTAGACGAGCAGTACTTC.